The rows below give T cell receptor beta chains drawn from one sample of a study of shared clonotypes between healthy human individuals. Some clones are missing from TCRdb's copy, which holds only in-frame ones; the method was immunoSEQ multiplex PCR. The table records about 180,000 clones, 85% to 95% of them present only once. Sequenced material: naive CD4+ T cells sorted from blood. These receptors were collected from a woman aged 30 to 39 in good health. CDR3s leave out the opening cysteine and the closing phenylalanine or tryptophan. Fields, in order: V gene, J gene, CDR3 protein.

TRBV7-9,TRBJ2-7,ASSPGEYHYEQY
TRBV27,TRBJ2-5,ASSFGRRAETQY
TRBV19,TRBJ2-1,ATPLAGTYNEQF
TRBV19,TRBJ2-2,ASSTVLNTGELF
TRBV2,TRBJ2-7,ATMGPPYEQY
TRBV19,NA,ASSISGQGFYEQY
TRBV18,TRBJ2-7,ASSPFLGGGNEQY
TRBV6-1,TRBJ1-4,ASSVHRGEQEKLF
TRBV7-2,TRBJ1-5,ASSSIPSGSNQPQH
TRBV28,TRBJ2-7,ASSSPRDRGYEQY
TRBV18,TRBJ2-6,ASSPRGTVLTSGANVLT
TRBV5-1,TRBJ1-3,ARGDINHGNTIY
TRBV7-9,TRBJ1-3,ASSPELGQGLSGNTIY
TRBV5-1,TRBJ2-2,ASSLPSGNTNTGELF
TRBV19,TRBJ2-5,ASSILAGARETQY
TRBV4-2,NA,ASSLRGQGDFDEQY
TRBV19,TRBJ2-7,ASRPRTESSYEQY
TRBV29-1,TRBJ1-1,SVDSPIEAF
TRBV11-2,TRBJ2-7,ASSSGQGYEQY
TRBV30,TRBJ1-6,AWSVSGVSSPLH
TRBV14,TRBJ1-4,ASSRRGQPGEKLF
TRBV2,TRBJ1-5,ASSVSWVPDQPQH
TRBV27,TRBJ2-5,ASSSGGFQETQY
TRBV11-1,TRBJ2-5,ASSLGSSGHQETQY
TRBV6-1,TRBJ1-4,ASSDQGGHEKLF
TRBV5-6,TRBJ2-7,ASSTIRGEQY
TRBV6-5,TRBJ1-2,ASSSYRGYGYT
TRBV21-1,TRBJ2-7,ASSNTSGRFYEQY
TRBV4-2,TRBJ2-1,ASSQGGAGEQF
TRBV7-2,TRBJ2-7,ASRASGSYEQY
TRBV7-3,TRBJ2-7,ASSLRGGLDYEQY
TRBV5-3,TRBJ2-7,ARSSDRSGYEQY
TRBV27,TRBJ2-7,ASSWRTGASYEQY
TRBV9,TRBJ2-7,ASSGGQGPYEQY
TRBV28,TRBJ2-1,ASQGGNEQF
TRBV29-1,NA,SVGSGNEQY
TRBV5-1,TRBJ2-7,ASSLGTSGGYEQY
TRBV7-7,TRBJ2-2,ASSLAGTSRTGELF
TRBV29-1,TRBJ1-3,SVGLQEIGNTIY
TRBV28,TRBJ2-7,ASSLIWQGANEQY
TRBV29-1,TRBJ2-7,SVERGADEQY
TRBV10-1,TRBJ1-3,ASSGRATGNTIY
TRBV7-8,TRBJ2-7,ASKGRGRYEQY
TRBV27,TRBJ1-5,ASSGQRNQPQH
TRBV6-5,NA,ASNQGEGEQY
TRBV28,TRBJ1-1,ASLSRGTAPTEAF
TRBV6-5,TRBJ2-7,ATLGGQTYEQY
TRBV28,TRBJ2-7,ASSPGTGIYEQY
TRBV13,TRBJ2-7,ASSLPGLVYEQY
TRBV5-6,TRBJ1-1,ASSSYRREAF
TRBV18,TRBJ1-1,ASSPGLVTEAF
TRBV5-1,TRBJ1-5,ASSRGDLSGQPQH
TRBV4-1,TRBJ1-1,ASSPREGGLESTEAF
TRBV2,TRBJ2-7,ASNREGAANYEQY
TRBV5-5,TRBJ2-7,ASSLIGGPSYEQY
TRBV10-3,TRBJ1-1,AISEGPETEAF
TRBV15,TRBJ2-1,ATSRRGAGVENEQF